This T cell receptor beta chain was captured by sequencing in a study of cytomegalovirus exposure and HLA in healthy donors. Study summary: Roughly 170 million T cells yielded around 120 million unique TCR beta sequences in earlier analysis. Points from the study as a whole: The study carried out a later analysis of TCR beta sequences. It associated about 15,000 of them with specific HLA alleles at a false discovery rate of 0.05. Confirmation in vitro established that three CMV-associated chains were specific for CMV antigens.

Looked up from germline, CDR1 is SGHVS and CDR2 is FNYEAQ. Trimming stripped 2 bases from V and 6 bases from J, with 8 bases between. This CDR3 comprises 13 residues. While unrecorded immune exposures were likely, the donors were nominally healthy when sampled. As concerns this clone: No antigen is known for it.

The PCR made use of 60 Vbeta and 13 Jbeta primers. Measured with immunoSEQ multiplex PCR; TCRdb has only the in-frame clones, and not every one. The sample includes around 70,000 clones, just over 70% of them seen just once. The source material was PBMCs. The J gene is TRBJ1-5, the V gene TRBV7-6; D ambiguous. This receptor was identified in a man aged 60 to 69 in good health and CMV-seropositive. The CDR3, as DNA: TGTGCCAGCAGCTTATCGGAGGCTCAGCCCCAGCATTTT. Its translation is CASSLSEAQPQHF.